This T cell receptor beta chain is from a study of T cell responses to AZD1222 COVID-19 vaccine. General study results and limits: Of spike-specific TCRs, nearly half reportedly target regions left unmutated in variants. Researchers took repertoire samples only after the peak T cell response had come. Baseline seropositives among AZD1222 recipients totaled only five to seven.

On this clone: The antigen remains undetermined.

Only in-frame clones appear in the TCRdb table, and some are missing; sequencing was by immunoSEQ multiplex PCR. The table shows over 110,000 clones, with about 90% occurring only once. Looked up from germline, CDR1 is MGHRA and CDR2 is YSYEKL. The CDR3 runs 12 residues. V was clipped by 3 bases and J by 15 bases, with 15 bases between them. The chain combines TRBV4-1 with TRBJ2-1; maybe TRBD1 (6 bases). The sequence derives from an adult who received the AZD1222 COVID-19 vaccine. The material sequenced was peripheral blood, taken 28 days after the second AZD1222 dose. This chain's CDR3 is CASSQPIGTMFF. CDR3 in DNA: TGCGCCAGCAGCCAGCCGATCGGGACAATGTTCTTC.